This T cell receptor (beta chain) was found in a study of shared clonotypes between healthy human individuals. Study-level information: The donors, two women and a few men, were aged 18 to 49. Overall study findings and caveats: It was the non-shared clonotypes that had lower generation probabilities than clonotypes shared by all four donors.

CD45RA-negative memory and CD45RA+ naive subsets were split from the CD4+ cells. Details on this clone: Its antigen is not known.

Sequenced by immunoSEQ multiplex PCR; TCRdb stores in-frame clones only, minus some. Seen here are 2.5 million or so clones, around 90% observed once, and the top ten hold roughly 0.13%. The CDR3 has 15 residues. CDR1 and CDR2 from the germline V gene are SGHAT and FQNNGV. Trimming at V came to 4 bases and at J to 5 bases, leaving 7 bases not matched to a gene. The gene calls are TRBV11-2 and TRBJ2-5; 10 positions agree with TRBD1. The receptor's source is a man between 18 and 35 years old in good health. The sample was naive CD4+ T cells sorted from blood. Sample subset: CD45RA+ positively selected. Here the CDR3 reads CASSYGTGAAETQYF. In DNA form, the CDR3 reads TGTGCCAGCAGCTACGGGACAGGGGCAGCCGAGACCCAGTACTTC.